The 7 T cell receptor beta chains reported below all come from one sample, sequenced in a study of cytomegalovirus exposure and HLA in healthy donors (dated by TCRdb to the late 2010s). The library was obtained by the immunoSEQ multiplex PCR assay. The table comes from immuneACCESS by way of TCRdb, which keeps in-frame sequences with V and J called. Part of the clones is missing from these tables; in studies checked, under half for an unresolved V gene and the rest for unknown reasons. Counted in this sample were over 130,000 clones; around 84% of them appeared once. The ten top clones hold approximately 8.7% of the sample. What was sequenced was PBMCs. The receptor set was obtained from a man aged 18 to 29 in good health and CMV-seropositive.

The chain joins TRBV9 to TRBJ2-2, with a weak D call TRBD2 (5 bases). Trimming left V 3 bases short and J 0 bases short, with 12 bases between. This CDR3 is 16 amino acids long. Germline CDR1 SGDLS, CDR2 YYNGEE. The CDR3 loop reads CASSASSGTNTGELFF. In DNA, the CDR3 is TGTGCCAGCAGCGCCTCATCCGGGACGAACACCGGGGAGCTGTTTTTT.

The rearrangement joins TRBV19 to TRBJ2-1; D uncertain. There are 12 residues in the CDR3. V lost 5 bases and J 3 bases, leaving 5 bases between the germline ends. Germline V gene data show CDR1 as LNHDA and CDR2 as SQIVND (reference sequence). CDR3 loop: CASSPNYNEQFF. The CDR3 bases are TGTGCCAGTAGTCCAAACTACAATGAGCAGTTCTTC.

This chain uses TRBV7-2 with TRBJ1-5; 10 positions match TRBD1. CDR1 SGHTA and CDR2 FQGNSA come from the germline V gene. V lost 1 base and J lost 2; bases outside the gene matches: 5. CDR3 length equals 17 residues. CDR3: CASSLGDRGIRNQPQHF. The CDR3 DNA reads TGTGCCAGCAGCTTAGGGGACAGGGGAATTCGCAATCAGCCCCAGCATTTT.

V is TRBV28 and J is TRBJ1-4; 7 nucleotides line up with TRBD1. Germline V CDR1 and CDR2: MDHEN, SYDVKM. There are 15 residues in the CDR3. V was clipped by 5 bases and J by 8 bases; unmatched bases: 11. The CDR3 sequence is CASSLPRGRQEKLFF. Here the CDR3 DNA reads TGTGCCAGCAGTCTACCCAGGGGGAGGCAGGAAAAACTGTTTTTT.

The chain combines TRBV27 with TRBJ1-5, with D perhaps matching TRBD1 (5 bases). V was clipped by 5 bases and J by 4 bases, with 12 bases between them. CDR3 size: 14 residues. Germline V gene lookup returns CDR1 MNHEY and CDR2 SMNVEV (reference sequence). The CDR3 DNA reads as TGTGCCAGCAGTGGCGGGGCGGGGAATCAGCCCCAGCATTTT. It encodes CASSGGAGNQPQHF.

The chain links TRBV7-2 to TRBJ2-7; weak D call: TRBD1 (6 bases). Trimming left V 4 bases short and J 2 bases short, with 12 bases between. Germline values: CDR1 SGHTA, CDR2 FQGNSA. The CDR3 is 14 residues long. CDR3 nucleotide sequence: TGTGCCAGCAGCTACAGGGTGGAGGCCTACGAGCAGTACTTC. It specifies CASSYRVEAYEQYF.

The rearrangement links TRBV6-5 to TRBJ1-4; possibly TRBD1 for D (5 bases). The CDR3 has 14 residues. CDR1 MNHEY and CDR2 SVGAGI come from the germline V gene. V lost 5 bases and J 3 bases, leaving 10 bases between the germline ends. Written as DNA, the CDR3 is TGTGCCAGCAGTCGGACAAGGTCTAATGAAAAACTGTTTTTT. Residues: CASSRTRSNEKLFF.